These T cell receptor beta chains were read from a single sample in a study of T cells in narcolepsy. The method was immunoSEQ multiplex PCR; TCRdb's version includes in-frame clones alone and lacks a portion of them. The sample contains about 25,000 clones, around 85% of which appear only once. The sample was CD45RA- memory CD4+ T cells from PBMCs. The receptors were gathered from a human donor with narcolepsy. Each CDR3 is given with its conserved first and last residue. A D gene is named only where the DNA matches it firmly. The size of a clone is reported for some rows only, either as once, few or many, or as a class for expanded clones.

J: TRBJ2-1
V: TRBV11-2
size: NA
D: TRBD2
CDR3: CASSLDVSGSLHEQFF
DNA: TGTGCCAGCAGCTTAGATGTAAGCGGGAGTCTCCATGAGCAGTTCTTC

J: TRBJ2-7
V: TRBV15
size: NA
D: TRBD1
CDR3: CATSRDRGYEQYF
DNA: TGTGCCACCAGCAGGGACAGGGGCTACGAGCAGTACTTC

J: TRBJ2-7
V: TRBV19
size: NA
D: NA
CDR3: CASSIGKGEQYF
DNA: TGTGCCAGTAGTATTGGGAAGGGCGAGCAGTACTTC

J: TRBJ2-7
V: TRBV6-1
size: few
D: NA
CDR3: CATSREVGGEQYF
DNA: TGTGCGACCTCCAGAGAAGTGGGAGGCGAGCAGTACTTC

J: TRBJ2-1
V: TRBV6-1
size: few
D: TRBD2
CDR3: CASRASGGAGEQFF
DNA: TGTGCCAGCCGAGCTAGCGGGGGGGCCGGTGAGCAGTTCTTC

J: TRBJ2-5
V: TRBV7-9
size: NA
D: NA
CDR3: CASSLIVQTQYF
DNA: TGTGCCAGCAGCTTAATCGTGCAGACCCAGTACTTC

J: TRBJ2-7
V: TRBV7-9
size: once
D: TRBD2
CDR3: CASSLVGGRGGYEQYF
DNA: TGTGCCAGCAGCTTAGTTGGCGGGAGAGGTGGCTACGAGCAGTACTTC

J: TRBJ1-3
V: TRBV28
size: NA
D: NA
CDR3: CASSLTRGALDHSGNTIYF
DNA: TGTGCCAGCAGTTTAACGAGAGGGGCTCTCGATCACTCTGGAAACACCATATATTTT

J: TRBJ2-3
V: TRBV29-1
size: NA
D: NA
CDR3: CSVVGFPDTQYF
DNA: TGCAGCGTTGTTGGGTTCCCAGATACGCAGTATTTT

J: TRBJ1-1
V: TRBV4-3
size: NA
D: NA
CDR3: CASNQGGGPMNTEAFF
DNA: TGCGCCAGCAACCAAGGGGGGGGGCCCATGAACACTGAAGCTTTCTTT

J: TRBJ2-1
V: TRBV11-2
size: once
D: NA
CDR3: CASTRSGGGQFF
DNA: TGTGCCAGCACCCGCAGCGGAGGTGGGCAGTTCTTC

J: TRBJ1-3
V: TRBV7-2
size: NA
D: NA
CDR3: CASSLVSGDTIYF
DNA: TGTGCCAGCAGCTTAGTATCAGGGGACACCATATATTTT

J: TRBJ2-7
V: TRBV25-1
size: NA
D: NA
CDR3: CASSGTDLTYEQYF
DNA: TGTGCCAGCAGTGGCACCGACCTGACCTACGAGCAGTACTTC

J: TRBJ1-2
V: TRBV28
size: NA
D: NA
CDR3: CASSLPRTEHLGYGYTF
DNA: TGTGCCAGCAGTTTACCCCGGACAGAGCATCTCGGCTATGGCTACACCTTC

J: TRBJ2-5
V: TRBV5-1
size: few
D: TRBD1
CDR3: CASMTGGGLMTGETQYF
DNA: TGCGCCAGCATGACAGGGGGAGGTTTAATGACCGGAGAGACCCAGTACTTC

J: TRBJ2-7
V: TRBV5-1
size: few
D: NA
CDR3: CASSLLPGSSYEQYF
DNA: TGCGCCAGCAGCTTACTTCCAGGGAGCTCCTACGAGCAGTACTTC

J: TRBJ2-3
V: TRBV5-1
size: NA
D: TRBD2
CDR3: CASSPGGASTDTQYF
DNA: TGCGCCAGCAGCCCGGGGGGGGCTAGCACAGATACGCAGTATTTT

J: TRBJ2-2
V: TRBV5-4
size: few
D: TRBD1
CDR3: CASSRHGQGNTGELFF
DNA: TGTGCCAGCAGCCGACACGGACAGGGGAACACCGGGGAGCTGTTTTTT

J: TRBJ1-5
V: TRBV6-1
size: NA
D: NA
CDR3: CASSEGRARQPQHF
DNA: TGTGCCAGCAGTGAAGGAAGGGCACGGCAGCCCCAGCATTTT

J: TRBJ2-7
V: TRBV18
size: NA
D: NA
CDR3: CASSQSYEQYF
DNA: TGTGCCAGCTCACAGTCATACGAGCAGTACTTC

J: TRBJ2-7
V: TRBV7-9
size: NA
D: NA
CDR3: CASSLVGRPYEQYF
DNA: TGTGCCAGCAGCTTAGTGGGCAGGCCCTACGAGCAGTACTTC

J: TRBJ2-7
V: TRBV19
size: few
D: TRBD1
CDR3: CASSQATGYEQYF
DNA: TGTGCCAGTAGTCAGGCGACAGGGTACGAGCAGTACTTC

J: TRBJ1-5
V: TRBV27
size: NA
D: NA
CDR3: CASSPEGIQPQHF
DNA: TGTGCCAGCAGTCCCGAAGGAATTCAGCCCCAGCATTTT

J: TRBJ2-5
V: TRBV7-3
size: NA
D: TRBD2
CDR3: CASSQGLAQTQYF
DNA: TGTGCCAGCAGCCAGGGACTAGCGCAGACCCAGTACTTC

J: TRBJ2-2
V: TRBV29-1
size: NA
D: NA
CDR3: CSVVTTGPQDTGELFF
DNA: TGCAGCGTTGTGACAACAGGCCCTCAGGACACCGGGGAGCTGTTTTTT